The 8 T cell receptor beta chains below were found in one sample sequenced in a study of IL-17A CD8 T cells in psoriatic arthritis synovium. Generated by immunoSEQ multiplex PCR, the TCRdb table keeps only in-frame clones and is missing some. The table lists about 2,300 clones, less than 75% of them singletons, with around 15% in the top ten. Actively inflamed joints of psoriatic arthritis patients supplied the aspirated synovial fluid. Sequenced material: memory CD8+ T cells from synovial fluid. Subset noted: bulk memory CD8+ T cells (CD45RA-CD27+/- and CD45RA+CD27-). These receptors originate from a human donor with psoriatic arthritis.

V is TRBV27 and J is TRBJ2-7, with 10 bases aligning to TRBD1. Per the germline V gene, CDR1 is MNHEY and CDR2 is SMNVEV (reference sequence). This CDR3 region has 16 residues. V lost 5 bases and J lost 4; bases outside the gene matches: 11. The CDR3 sequence: CASSTPGQGYSYEQYF. The CDR3 coding sequence is TGTGCCAGCAGTACACCGGGACAGGGGTATTCTTACGAGCAGTACTTC.

The rearrangement joins TRBV18 to TRBJ2-2; TRBD1 or TRBD2 may be the D gene (5 bases each). In germline, CDR1 is KGHSH, CDR2 LQKENI. The CDR3 is 17 residues long. V was pared by 3 bases and J by 3 bases, with 17 bases between. CDR3 region: CASSPHGPGTYTGELFF. The CDR3 DNA reads as TGTGCCAGCTCACCCCACGGCCCGGGGACCTACACCGGGGAGCTGTTTTTT.

The chain couples TRBV5-1 to TRBJ1-1, with TRBD1 as a possible D gene (5 bases). The V end was cut by 3 bases, the J end by 0 bases, with 15 bases between. The CDR3 runs to 16 residues. Germline values: CDR1 SGHRS, CDR2 YFSETQ. The CDR3 DNA sequence: TGCGCCAGCAGCTCTCATGGACAAGCTATGAACACTGAAGCTTTCTTT. As protein: CASSSHGQAMNTEAFF.

The chain is built from TRBV7-9 and TRBJ1-2, with 10 bases aligning to TRBD1. This CDR3 is 14 amino acids long. V lost 10 bases and J lost 4; bases outside the gene matches: 9. Germline CDR1 and CDR2: SEHNR and FQNEAQ (reference sequence). CDR3 loop: CATPLRTGGYGYTF. The CDR3 DNA reads as TGTGCCACTCCCTTGCGGACAGGGGGCTATGGCTACACCTTC.

Only one count was recorded for this clone. The gene calls are TRBV7-6 and TRBJ2-1; maybe TRBD2 (6 bases). V lost 1 base and J lost 5, with 18 bases in between. CDR1 and CDR2 from the germline V gene are SGHVS and FNYEAQ. The CDR3 has 17 residues. CDR3 nucleotides: TGTGCCAGCAGCTTAGATGGAGTTAGCGGTGGAAACAATGAGCAGTTCTTC. Translating gives CASSLDGVSGGNNEQFF.

In this sample, this clone turned up a few times. The chain is built from TRBV27 and TRBJ2-7, with D perhaps matching TRBD2 (6 bases). CDR1 and CDR2 from the germline V gene are MNHEY and SMNVEV (reference sequence). The V gene lost 7 bases and the J gene lost 1 base, with 8 bases spanning the gap. This CDR3 is built from 12 residues. CDR3 bases: TGTGCCAGCATCGGGACTTCCTACGAGCAGTACTTC. Translated: CASIGTSYEQYF.

The rearrangement uses TRBV7-3 and TRBJ1-1; 7 bases align to TRBD1. With V trimmed by 5 bases and J by 1 base, 10 bases remained unmatched. From germline, CDR1 is SGHTA and CDR2 FQGTGA. The length of the CDR3 is 16 residues. The DNA for the CDR3 is TGTGCCAGCAGCCAAAAAGGGAGACAGGGGAACACTGAAGCTTTCTTT. Amino acids: CASSQKGRQGNTEAFF.

V is TRBV27 and J is TRBJ1-1, with TRBD1 matching 11 bases. The germline CDR1 and CDR2 sequences are MNHEY and SMNVEV (reference sequence). Trimming at V came to 4 bases and at J to 4 bases, leaving 5 bases not matched to a gene. The length of the CDR3 is 15 residues. In DNA, the CDR3 is TGTGCCAGCAGTTCCTACGGGACAGGGGGCACTGAAGCTTTCTTT. Protein product: CASSSYGTGGTEAFF.